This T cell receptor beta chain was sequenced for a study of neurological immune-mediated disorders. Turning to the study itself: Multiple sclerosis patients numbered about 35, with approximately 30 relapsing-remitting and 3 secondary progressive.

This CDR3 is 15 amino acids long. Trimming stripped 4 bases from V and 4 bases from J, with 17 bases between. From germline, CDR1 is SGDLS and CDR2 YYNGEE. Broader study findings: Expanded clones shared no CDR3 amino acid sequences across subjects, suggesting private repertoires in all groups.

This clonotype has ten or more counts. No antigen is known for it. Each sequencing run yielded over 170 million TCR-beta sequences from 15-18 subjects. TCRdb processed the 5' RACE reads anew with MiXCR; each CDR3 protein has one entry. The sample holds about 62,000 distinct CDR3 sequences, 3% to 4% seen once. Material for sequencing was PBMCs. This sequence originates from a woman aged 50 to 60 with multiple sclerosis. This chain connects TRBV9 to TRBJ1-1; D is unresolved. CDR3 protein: CASSPRAVGSTEAFF. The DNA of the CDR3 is TGTGCCAGCAGCCCACGGGCGGTGGGGAGCACTGAAGCTTTCTTT.